This T cell receptor (beta chain) was captured in a study of vaccination and CD4 T cells after COVID-19. An Oncomine TCR Beta short-read assay was used to sequence the DNA from cultured CD4+ T cells. Using its own MiXCR run on the PCR reads, TCRdb lists one record per CDR3 protein. The repertoire holds 8,000 to 10,000 distinct CDR3 sequences, with 50% to 65% as singletons. Stated treatment: roughly 10-day PBMC culture with coronavirus spike peptide pools or control peptides (ViraFEST assay). ViraFEST enlarged antigen-specific T cell populations with peptide pools and afterwards sequenced TCRs. Dates of PCR positivity, March to December 2020, preceded the US Alpha, Beta and Delta variants. Turning to this clonotype: Its antigen is as yet unknown.

CDR1 MRHNA and CDR2 SNTAGT come from the germline V gene. The CDR3 spans 15 residues. V shed 3 bases, J shed 6 bases, and the junction held 4 bases outside the gene matches. The receptor was derived from a human donor who had recovered from COVID-19. This chain links TRBV6-4 with TRBJ2-1, with 11 bases fitting TRBD1. Sequencing was done on a sample of CD4+ T cells from blood, cultured in vitro. The CDR3 nucleotides read TGTGCCAGCAGTGAGAGGACAGGGGGCGGCAATGAGCAGTTCTTC. Translated: CASSERTGGGNEQFF.